This TCR beta chain derives from a study of early stage breast cancer tumors. With V trimmed by 0 bases and J by 8 bases, 7 bases remained unmatched. The CDR3 has 16 residues. Per germline, CDR1 SGHNT and CDR2 YYREEE (reference sequence). Sequenced by immunoSEQ multiplex PCR; TCRdb stores in-frame clones only, minus some. The table shows tens of thousands of clones, with approximately 90% occurring only once. This clone showed up just once. The chain has TRBV5-4 and TRBJ2-1; 11 bases map to TRBD2. The sample consisted of blood. The sequence derives from a person between 65 and 80 years old with breast cancer. DNA of the CDR3: TGTGCCAGCAGCTTGGGTAGCGGGAGGGCCTTCGATGAGCAGTTCTTC. Encoded protein: CASSLGSGRAFDEQFF.